This T cell receptor (beta chain) was identified in a study of T cell repertoires in cytomegalovirus infection (dated by TCRdb to about 2019). A note on the overall study: Donor HLA type was relevant to the analysis, as public TCR beta signatures indicated carriage of CMV infection together with the matching HLA type.

For this clonotype: Its antigen has not been determined. One base away lies a much larger clone, so this may be a sequencing read error. Here the CDR3 omits its conserved ending phenylalanine or tryptophan, so a read error is the likely source.

Overall study results and their limits: In both this cohort and an independent approximately 350-donor cohort, the cumulative frequency of public TCR beta family members distinguished carriers of CMV infection plus the relevant HLA type. The ex vivo response was dominated by HLA-C-restricted CMV-specific TCR beta clonotypes, which also provided the single most frequent clonotype in two of eight donors.

Reads for this sample came from an Illumina HiSeq 1500. The public reads were reanalyzed by TCRdb: fastp trimming at Q25, MiXCR alignment, in-frame beta chains only. Rows matching on CDR3 protein sequence are summarized as one entry with the most common DNA and genes. This sample comprises around 740,000 distinct CDR3 sequences, approximately 40% of them detected only once. Around 2.8% of the sample comes from the top ten. This sequence was found in a human donor in good health (CMV status not recorded). Some clones in this sample may be carry-over from other donors' samples. The sample was PBMCs.

For the CDR3, the sequence is CASSRRLGSSYEQYL. The bases are TGTGCCAGCAGTCGAAGGTTGGGAAGCTCCTACGAGCAGTACTTA. The chain is assembled from TRBV6-5 and TRBJ2-7; the D gene identity is not certain. V is cut by 5 bases and J by 0 bases, and the space between the germline ends is 14 bases. The germline V gene provides CDR1 MNHEY and CDR2 SVGAGI. From its first to its last residue, the CDR3 has 15 amino acids. Only CDR3 DNA is held: 45 bases, read in frame from base 1.